This T cell receptor (beta chain) was recovered during a study of blood T cells in healthy people across ages. This clonotype was observed a few times. Then a second PCR, running about 7 to 11 cycles, was carried out with a sample-barcoded 5' primer and a J-beta primer mix. TCRdb re-called the 5' RACE reads through MiXCR, storing one row per CDR3 protein. The sample lists around 990,000 distinct CDR3 sequences; almost 25% were seen once. The CDR3 spans 12 residues. V was clipped by 3 bases and J by 5 bases, with 4 bases between them. CDR1 is LGHDT and CDR2 is YNNKEL in the germline V gene (reference sequence). These data also formed part of another study, on T cells of mothers and their children. That work states: Sequencing got over 8.5 million TCR beta CDR3 reads from each mother and a few million from each child.

Sequencing was carried out using blood. This sequence joins TRBV3-1 and TRBJ2-2, with unresolved D. The sequence was obtained from a girl aged 2 to 9 in good health. The CDR3 here is CASSHTTGELFF. The CDR3 DNA sequence: TGTGCCAGCAGCCACACTACCGGGGAGCTGTTTTTT.